This TCR beta chain was sequenced for a study of graft-versus-host responses after intestinal transplantation (TCRdb year 2021). Study-level background: The transplants that recipients got were multivisceral, liver-intestinal, or isolated intestinal. All recipients received anti-thymocyte globulin induction followed by maintenance tacrolimus and steroids for around three years. After intestinal transplantation, graft-versus-host and host-versus-graft alloreactive T cell clones in the graft, circulation and bone marrow were tracked using bulk TCR-beta CDR3 sequencing. To identify alloreactive clones, pre-transplant mixed lymphocyte reaction products were sequenced and compared with unstimulated pre-transplant donor and recipient T cells. Of the 20 to 30 intestinal transplant recipients enrolled in the cohort, one of whom was a retransplant, 3 patients without pretransplant specimens were excluded. A peak of at least 4% donor T cells among recipient peripheral blood mononuclear cells was the definition used for donor T cell macrochimerism. Instead of going to the commercial service, samples from a few later patients were sequenced in-house on an Illumina MiSeq and processed with MiXCR. Study-level results and caveats: GvH clones were found in recipient bone marrow, and some of the GvH clones appeared earlier in ileal mucosa or blood, which is consistent with an intestinal mucosal origin. The relatively low number and heterogeneity of intestinal transplant patients limited the conclusions. Early after transplant, declines in HvG clones were associated with peak levels of circulating GvH clones. In the allografts of patients with donor T cell macrochimerism, GvH to HvG T cell clonal ratios were high.

In the paper's terms, the time point label means: cells obtained before transplantation from donor or recipient. CD3+CD4+ and CD3+CD8+ populations were FACS-sorted from unstimulated pre-transplant donor and recipient cells taken from spleen or lymph nodes. On this clone: Its specific antigen is unknown. No clone much larger than this one lies a single base away; base qualities are absent.

The CDR3 runs 15 amino acids, cysteine and phenylalanine included. The kept DNA is CDR3 alone, 45 bases in frame from the first base. As encoded in the germline V gene, CDR1 is SGHDT while CDR2 is YYEEEE. Between the V and J ends, shortened by 2 bases and 5 bases respectively, the junction contains 17 bases. Library generation was performed with the immunoSEQ multiplex PCR assay. In most patients, genomic DNA was isolated using the Qiagen DNeasy Blood and Tissue Kit and sent frozen to Adaptive Biotechnologies for TCR sequencing. Adaptive Biotechnologies carried out high-throughput TCR-beta CDR3 sequencing of genomic DNA for most patients. Per the source publication's procedure: TCR sequencing data were retrieved from Adaptive's ImmunoSEQ software for around 20 patients, whereas three other patients were processed with MiXCR and VDJtools. To correct CD4 versus CD8 sorting errors, sequences present in both subsets at a frequency ratio below 5:1 were removed. CDR3 nucleotide sequences shared between donor and recipient were removed because the origin of such sequences could not be assigned. To be classed as alloreactive, a clone needed at least 2-fold expansion over unstimulated cells and a minimum CFSE-low frequency of 0.002% (template counts) or 0.001% (read counts). Clones were considered mappable if detected in sequenced pre-transplant spleen, lymph node, or MLR CFSE-low populations of the donor or recipient. The cumulative frequency of alloreactive clones was calculated as a percentage of all sequences, weighted by copy number. TCRdb retrieved this table from immuneACCESS and kept in-frame rearrangements only. Not all clones are present; in checked studies, unresolved V genes account for under half, and no reason is known for the remainder. V, J and clone size are those of that table, while D and trimming were read from the DNA. The sample table records over 75,000 clones; 80% to 95% of these occur just once. Around 0.067% of the sample belongs to the ten largest clones.

Here the sequenced sample was unstimulated CD8+ T cells sorted from spleen or lymph node cells, taken before transplant. Recombination connected TRBV5-6 to TRBJ2-7; 5 matching bases give a weak D call of TRBD1. The sequence derives from a human donor who was the organ donor for an intestinal transplant. The CDR3 sequence is CASSLEDTPDHEQYF. The nucleotides are TGTGCCAGCAGCTTAGAGGACACACCGGACCACGAGCAGTACTTC.